The rows below give T cell receptor beta chains drawn from one sample of a study of cytomegalovirus exposure and HLA in healthy donors. Generated by immunoSEQ multiplex PCR, the TCRdb table keeps only in-frame clones and is missing some. The sample holds approximately 130,000 clones, 70% to 80% seen once. Sequencing input: PBMCs. These receptors originate from a woman in her fifties or sixties in good health and CMV-seropositive. The CDR3 runs from the conserved cysteine through the conserved F or W. A D gene is named only where the DNA matches it firmly. A row's size may be missing; if present it is once, few, many or a size class.

j_call v_call clone_size d_call cdr3_aa cdr3_nt
TRBJ1-3 TRBV25-1 - - CASSELLHQYF TGTGCCAGCAGTGAATTATTACACCAATATTTT
TRBJ1-1 TRBV29-1 - - CSVGGGAGTEAFF TGCAGCGTCGGAGGGGGGGCAGGCACTGAAGCTTTCTTT
TRBJ1-1 TRBV13 - - CASSLTRARNTEAFF TGTGCCAGCAGCTTAACGAGGGCACGGAACACTGAAGCTTTCTTT
TRBJ1-2 TRBV6-5 - - CASSYSVGEAYYGYTF TGTGCCAGCAGTTACTCGGTAGGGGAGGCATACTATGGCTACACCTTC
TRBJ1-4 TRBV6-5 - TRBD1 CASSPLQGAREKLFF TGTGCCAGCAGTCCCTTACAGGGGGCCAGGGAAAAACTGTTTTTT
TRBJ1-6 TRBV19 - TRBD1 CASSDLLSDRGGGNSPLHF TGTGCCAGTAGTGACTTGCTCTCCGACAGGGGAGGAGGTAATTCACCCCTCCACTTT
TRBJ2-1 TRBV9 - - CASSGGTAFSYNEQFF TGTGCCAGCAGTGGGGGGACCGCGTTTTCCTACAATGAGCAGTTCTTC
TRBJ2-3 TRBV4-1 - - CASSQPGLGTDTQYF TGCGCCAGCAGCCAGCCCGGACTCGGCACAGATACGCAGTATTTT
TRBJ2-7 TRBV7-2 once - CASSLAQGGIEQYF TGTGCCAGCAGCTTAGCTCAGGGAGGCATCGAGCAGTACTTC
TRBJ1-1 TRBV19 - - CASSMPRGYTEAFF TGTGCCAGTAGTATGCCCAGGGGATACACTGAAGCTTTCTTT
TRBJ1-2 TRBV5-1 - - CASSLEPEGYGYTF TGCGCCAGCAGCTTGGAACCTGAGGGTTATGGCTACACCTTC
TRBJ1-1 TRBV6-6 - - CASSYRDGGPEAFF TGTGCCAGCAGTTACCGGGACGGGGGGCCTGAAGCTTTCTTT
TRBJ2-5 TRBV6-1 - TRBD1 CASSEAWGTGKETQYF TGTGCCAGCAGTGAAGCGTGGGGGACAGGGAAAGAGACCCAGTACTTC
TRBJ1-2 TRBV2 few - CASSEARQGNGYTF TGTGCCAGCAGTGAAGCTCGGCAGGGCAATGGCTACACCTTC
TRBJ2-3 TRBV5-1 - - CASSYSPTWTDTQYF TGCGCCAGCAGCTATTCGCCGACATGGACAGATACGCAGTATTTT
TRBJ1-2 TRBV29-1 - - CSVEAGRAYGYTF TGCAGCGTTGAAGCCGGGAGGGCCTATGGCTACACCTTC
TRBJ1-3 TRBV5-1 - - CASSLGQTSGNTIYF TGCGCCAGCAGCTTGGGACAGACCTCTGGAAACACCATATATTTT
TRBJ2-3 TRBV19 - TRBD1 CASSKQGYPDTQYF TGTGCCAGTAGTAAACAGGGGTACCCAGATACGCAGTATTTT
TRBJ1-2 TRBV19 few TRBD1 CASSRRTGYGYTF TGTGCCAGTTCAAGACGGACAGGCTATGGCTACACCTTC
TRBJ1-2 TRBV19 - - CASSFGMSRQYYGYTF TGTGCCAGTAGTTTCGGGATGAGTAGGCAGTACTATGGCTACACCTTC
TRBJ1-1 TRBV9 once - CASSVVEGNTEAFF TGTGCCAGCAGCGTAGTGGAGGGGAACACTGAAGCTTTCTTT
TRBJ1-2 TRBV19 - TRBD1 CASSIADRLYGYTF TGTGCCAGTAGTATCGCGGACAGGCTCTATGGCTACACCTTC
TRBJ1-6 TRBV5-1 once - CASSLIPGSSYNSPLHF TGCGCCAGCAGCTTAATTCCCGGGAGCTCCTATAATTCACCCCTCCACTTT
TRBJ2-7 TRBV25-1 - - CASSRERAPYEQYF TGTGCCAGCAGTCGGGAGCGGGCCCCTTACGAGCAGTACTTC
TRBJ1-2 TRBV5-4 - TRBD1 CASSPTGGNYGYTF TGTGCCAGCAGCCCTACAGGGGGCAACTATGGCTACACCTTC
TRBJ2-1 TRBV10-1 once TRBD2 CATKRGTSDNEQFF TGCGCCACCAAACGGGGGACTAGCGACAATGAGCAGTTCTTC
TRBJ1-5 TRBV7-9 - - CASSGGIPRQPQHF TGTGCCAGCAGCGGGGGGATCCCGCGTCAGCCCCAGCATTTT
TRBJ2-2 TRBV5-6 - - CASSFGLGAAGELFF TGTGCCAGCAGCTTCGGGTTGGGGGCCGCCGGGGAGCTGTTTTTT